The 28 T cell receptor beta chains below were found in one sample sequenced in a study of T cell responses to AZD1222 COVID-19 vaccine. The data were produced by immunoSEQ multiplex PCR, yet TCRdb's version contains in-frame clones alone and is incomplete. The sample shows 100,000 or so clones, approximately 87% of them seen only once. Material: peripheral blood, obtained on day 0 of AZD1222 vaccination. These receptors came from an adult in good health.

J is TRBJ2-2 and V is TRBV18; possible D gene TRBD2, 5 bases. CDR1 is KGHSH and CDR2 is LQKENI in the germline V gene. Trimming took 3 bases from V and 6 from J, leaving 8 bases between them. This CDR3 has 13 residues. CDR3 sequence: CASSPGLAGELFF. Here the CDR3 DNA reads TGTGCCAGCTCACCCGGACTGGCCGGGGAGCTGTTTTTT.

This clone was found once. This sequence joins TRBV2 and TRBJ2-2; D call uncertain. The CDR3 has 14 residues. The V gene's germline CDR1 is SNHLY and CDR2 FYNNEI. The ends were cut back, 4 bases at V and 6 bases at J, with 12 bases in the middle. The CDR3 nucleotides are TGTGCCAGCAGTGTAGAGAAGCGCGCCGGGGAGCTGTTTTTT. Its protein product is CASSVEKRAGELFF.

The chain couples TRBV9 to TRBJ1-2, with 8 bases that match TRBD1. The CDR3 length is 15 residues. The J segment lost 3 bases and the V segment lost 6 bases, leaving 10 bases of the junction unmatched. Germline V gene sequence: CDR1 SGDLS, CDR2 YYNGEE. As DNA, the CDR3 is TGTGCCAGCACGCGGGTGACAGGGGCTGACTATGGCTACACCTTC. It translates to CASTRVTGADYGYTF.

The rearrangement links TRBV7-8 to TRBJ2-4, with 11 bases identical to TRBD1. The CDR3 is made up of 16 amino acids. Germline CDR1 reads SGHVS; CDR2 reads FQNEAQ. V dropped 2 bases and J dropped 8; count of bases not matched to a gene: 8. The CDR3 spells CASSLQDRGPLDIQYF. DNA of the CDR3: TGTGCCAGCAGCTTACAGGACAGGGGGCCGCTGGACATTCAGTACTTC.

The chain joins TRBV27 to TRBJ1-5; 7 bases map to TRBD1. V gave up 4 bases and J gave up 5 bases; unmatched junction bases: 14. CDR3 length: 17 residues. From germline, CDR1 is MNHEY and CDR2 SMNVEV (reference sequence). The CDR3 protein is CASSSILGTDRYQPQHF. CDR3 DNA sequence: TGTGCCAGCAGTTCGATACTCGGGACAGACCGCTATCAGCCCCAGCATTTT.

V gene TRBV13 combines with J gene TRBJ2-1; 8 nucleotides agree with TRBD2. Unmatched junction bases numbered 10, after V lost 4 bases and J lost 2 bases. CDR1 is PRHDT and CDR2 is FYEKMQ in the germline V gene (reference sequence). CDR3 length: 17 residues. CDR3 DNA: TGTGCCAGCAGCTACAAAAGCGGGAGTGGGGCCTACAATGAGCAGTTCTTC. As protein: CASSYKSGSGAYNEQFF. Full variable domain (missing parts from reference TRBV13 and TRBJ2-1): AAGVIQSPRHLIKEKRETATLKCYPIPRHDTVYWYQQGPGQDPQFLISFYEKMQSDKGSIPDRFSAQQFSDYHSELNMSSLELGDSALYFCASSYKSGSGAYNEQFFGPGTRLTVL.

V gene TRBV18 combines with J gene TRBJ2-1; D ambiguous. The V and J ends lost 0 bases and 9 bases respectively, with 6 bases between them. This CDR3 comprises 12 residues. Germline assignment: CDR1 KGHSH and CDR2 LQKENI. The CDR3 DNA is TGTGCCAGCTCACCACCTCACGGTGAGCAGTTCTTC. Residues: CASSPPHGEQFF. The variable domain in full, completed from reference TRBV18 and TRBJ2-1, reads NAGVMQNPRHLVRRRGQEARLRCSPMKGHSHVYWYRQLPEEGLKFMVYLQKENIIDESGMPKERFSAEFPKEGPSILRIQQVVRGDSAAYFCASSPPHGEQFFGPGTRLTVL.

The V gene is TRBV11-3, the J gene TRBJ2-5; 7 nucleotides line up with TRBD1. CDR3 length: 15 amino acids. Germline V CDR1 and CDR2: SGHNT, YENEEA. The J segment lost 1 base and the V segment lost 5 bases, leaving 7 bases of the junction unmatched. In DNA form, the CDR3 reads TGTGCCAGCAGCAGACAGGGACGGTCCCAAGAGACCCAGTACTTC. Encoded protein: CASSRQGRSQETQYF. Filled out from reference TRBV11-3 and TRBJ2-5, the complete variable domain reads EAGVVQSPRYKIIEKKQPVAFWCNPISGHNTLYWYLQNLGQGPELLIRYENEEAVDDSQLPKDRFSAERLKGVDSTLKIQPAELGDSAVYLCASSRQGRSQETQYFGPGTRLLVL.

The rearrangement uses TRBV21-1 and TRBJ2-5. TRBV21-1 is annotated as a pseudogene. This CDR3 is built from 15 residues. The CDR3 region has the DNA TGTGCCAGCATCAAAAGGGGACGGATCGGAGAGACCCAGTACTTC. It specifies CASIKRGRIGETQYF.

V is TRBV18 and J is TRBJ1-5; D possibly corresponds to TRBD1 (5 bases). V was clipped by 1 base and J by 2 bases, with 9 bases between them. The length of the CDR3 is 15 residues. Germline assignment: CDR1 KGHSH and CDR2 LQKENI. The CDR3 sequence is CASSPQSGRNQPQHF. For the CDR3, the DNA is TGTGCCAGCTCACCACAGTCAGGGCGCAATCAGCCCCAGCATTTT.

The chain is built from TRBV2 and TRBJ2-7; tentatively, D is TRBD2 (6 bases). This CDR3 has 14 residues. The germline V and J ends were trimmed by 2 bases and 5 bases, with 13 bases remaining between them. The germline V gene has CDR1 SNHLY and CDR2 FYNNEI. The CDR3 nucleotides are TGTGCCAGCAGTGAACGGCGGGGAAGCCACGAGCAGTACTTC. Its protein product is CASSERRGSHEQYF.

J is TRBJ2-1 and V is TRBV2; TRBD2 is a possible D gene (5 bases). The germline V and J ends were trimmed by 10 bases and 8 bases, with 12 bases remaining between them. Germline loops: CDR1 SNHLY, CDR2 FYNNEI. The CDR3 has 11 amino acids. The CDR3 sequence: CATRREDEQFF. For the CDR3, the DNA is TGTGCCACCCGTCGGGAAGATGAGCAGTTCTTC.

V is TRBV7-8 and J is TRBJ2-7; D may be TRBD1 or TRBD2 (5 bases each). Per the germline V gene, CDR1 is SGHVS and CDR2 is FQNEAQ. The CDR3 has 12 residues. V gave up 0 bases and J gave up 6 bases, with 6 bases separating them. This CDR3 is CASSLAGREQYF. DNA of the CDR3: TGTGCCAGCAGCTTAGCGGGACGCGAGCAGTACTTC.

This chain uses TRBV6-1 with TRBJ1-5, with D perhaps matching TRBD1 (5 bases). The CDR3 extends over 15 amino acids. V lost 1 base and J lost 11, with 18 bases in between. Germline V CDR1 and CDR2: MNHNS, SASEGT. The CDR3 nucleotides read TGTGCCAGCAGTGAAGAGGGGCTAGGCGTAATGACCCAGCATTTT. Translation gives CASSEEGLGVMTQHF.

The table lists this clone with a count of one. The rearrangement joins TRBV11-2 to TRBJ1-2, with D maybe TRBD1 (6 bases). Per germline, CDR1 SGHAT and CDR2 FQNNGV. Trimming stripped 5 bases from V and 0 bases from J, with 10 bases between. The CDR3 extends over 14 amino acids. The CDR3 loop is CASSQDSANYGYTF. The DNA for the CDR3 is TGTGCCAGCAGCCAGGACAGCGCTAACTATGGCTACACCTTC.

The rearrangement uses TRBV7-2 and TRBJ2-2; D may be TRBD1 (6 bases). The CDR3 is 16 residues long. Trimming left V 5 bases short and J 5 bases short, with 18 bases between. The germline V gene encodes CDR1 SGHTA and CDR2 FQGNSA. The CDR3 sequence is CASSPYVTGYTGELFF. As DNA, the CDR3 is TGTGCCAGCAGCCCCTACGTGACAGGTTATACCGGGGAGCTGTTTTTT.

The chain uses TRBV6-2 or TRBV6-3 and TRBJ2-5; D is unresolved. The CDR3 extends over 12 amino acids. Trimming took 2 bases from V and 4 from J, leaving 5 bases between them. CDR1 is MNHEY, CDR2 SVGEGT, per germline. The CDR3 region is CASSYNLETQYF. DNA for the CDR3: TGTGCCAGCAGTTACAACTTAGAGACCCAGTACTTC.

This chain links TRBV28 with TRBJ1-2; TRBD1 is a possible D gene (6 bases). V shed 8 bases and J shed 8 bases, with 24 bases lying between them. CDR3 size: 15 residues. Germline lookup yields CDR1 MDHEN and CDR2 SYDVKM. In nucleotides, the CDR3 is TGTGCCAGCGGCACCTCTCCTACACTTGACAGGGGCTACACCTTC. Its protein is CASGTSPTLDRGYTF.

This chain links TRBV6-1 with TRBJ1-1; 8 bases agree with TRBD1. This CDR3 is 16 amino acids long. The trim removed 1 base at V and 6 bases at J, leaving 10 bases unmatched. Germline V gene lookup returns CDR1 MNHNS and CDR2 SASEGT. In DNA, the CDR3 is TGTGCCAGCAGTGAAGAAACAGGGGGTTGGAATCCTGAAGCTTTCTTT. Amino acids: CASSEETGGWNPEAFF.

The sample holds one count of this clone. The V gene is TRBV5-1, the J gene TRBJ2-7; possibly TRBD2 for D (7 bases). The length of the CDR3 is 14 residues. Trimming removed 2 bases from V and 3 bases from J, with 12 bases in between. Germline loops: CDR1 SGHRS, CDR2 YFSETQ. The CDR3 DNA is TGCGCCAGCAGCTTCGCGGGGGCGGGCTACGAGCAGTACTTC. Its protein product is CASSFAGAGYEQYF. Using reference TRBV5-1 and TRBJ2-7 for the parts outside the CDR3, the full variable domain is KAGVTQTPRYLIKTRGQQVTLSCSPISGHRSVSWYQQTPGQGLQFLFEYFSETQRNKGNFPGRFSGRQFSNSRSEMNVSTLELGDSALYLCASSFAGAGYEQYFGPGTRLTVT.

J is TRBJ2-1 and V is TRBV7-3, with 12 bases lining up with TRBD2. The CDR3 contains 15 residues. The V gene end was trimmed by 5 bases and the J gene end by 8 bases; junction bases not matched to a gene: 7. Germline V gene data show CDR1 as SGHTA and CDR2 as FQGTGA. This chain's CDR3 is CASSQSSGGAHEQFF. CDR3 DNA: TGTGCCAGCAGCCAGTCTAGCGGGGGGGCACATGAGCAGTTCTTC.

This clone has just one count. V usage is TRBV28 and J usage is TRBJ1-1; D unclear. Germline V gene data show CDR1 as MDHEN and CDR2 as SYDVKM. V was pared by 1 base and J by 13 bases, with 16 bases between. This CDR3 comprises 13 residues. CDR3 loop: CASSLSSTGIGFF. The CDR3 DNA reads as TGTGCCAGCAGTTTATCTAGTACGGGGATCGGTTTCTTT. Supplemented by reference TRBV28 and TRBJ1-1, the full variable domain reads DVKVTQSSRYLVKRTGEKVFLECVQDMDHENMFWYRQDPGLGLRLIYFSYDVKMKEKGDIPEGYSVSREKKERFSLILESASTNQTSMYLCASSLSSTGIGFFGQGTRLTVV.

This chain connects TRBV29-1 to TRBJ2-7; 8 bases agree with TRBD2. CDR1 SQVTM and CDR2 ANQGSEA come from the germline V gene. The trim removed 6 bases at V and 2 bases at J, leaving 15 bases unmatched. CDR3 size: 16 residues. CDR3 nucleotide sequence: TGCAGCGTCGATAGGGCCCGGGAGGGAGCCACCTACGAGCAGTACTTC. Protein product: CSVDRAREGATYEQYF.

V and J are TRBV23-1 and TRBJ2-1, with TRBD1 matching over 10 bases. TRBV23-1 is an open reading frame whose function is uncertain. The CDR3 covers 19 residues. The trim removed 10 bases at V and 0 bases at J, leaving 18 bases unmatched. DNA of the CDR3: TGCGCCATCGAGGTGGGACAGGGGCTGGGCGGGAGCTCCTACAATGAGCAGTTCTTC. This translates into CAIEVGQGLGGSSYNEQFF.

J is TRBJ2-5 and V is TRBV3-1 (or the pseudogene TRBV3-2), with TRBD2 as a possible D gene (7 bases). The germline V gene has CDR1 LGHDT and CDR2 YNNKEL (reference sequence). V was shortened by 0 bases and J by 2 bases, with 22 bases between the two germline ends. The CDR3 covers 19 residues. The CDR3 DNA is TGTGCCAGCAGCCAAGATGGGACATTAGGGCGGGGGAAGCAAGAGACCCAGTACTTC. It encodes CASSQDGTLGRGKQETQYF.

V usage is TRBV3-1 (or the pseudogene TRBV3-2) and J usage is TRBJ2-7, with 10 bases matching TRBD1. There are 16 residues in the CDR3. Germline V gene sequence: CDR1 LGHDT, CDR2 YNNKEL (reference sequence). Trimming at V came to 4 bases and at J to 4 bases, leaving 10 bases not matched to a gene. CDR3 protein: CASSPHPGQGLYEQYF. The CDR3, as DNA: TGTGCCAGCAGCCCTCACCCGGGACAGGGGTTGTACGAGCAGTACTTC.

The V and J genes are TRBV21-1 and TRBJ1-1. TRBV21-1 is marked as a pseudogene. The CDR3 has 17 amino acids. The CDR3 DNA reads TGTGCCAGCAGCAAATACGAGGGGCCTTTGTGGGACACTGAAGCTTTCTTT. Translated, it gives CASSKYEGPLWDTEAFF.

The CDR3 DNA is TGCGCCAGCAGCCCCGAGGACAGGGCCCTCTATGGCTACACCTTC. Encoded protein: CASSPEDRALYGYTF. The V and J genes are TRBV5-1 and TRBJ1-2, with 8 bases identical to TRBD1. The CDR3 extends over 15 amino acids. J was trimmed by 4 bases and V by 4 bases; bases with no gene match: 9. Germline CDR1 and CDR2: SGHRS and YFSETQ.